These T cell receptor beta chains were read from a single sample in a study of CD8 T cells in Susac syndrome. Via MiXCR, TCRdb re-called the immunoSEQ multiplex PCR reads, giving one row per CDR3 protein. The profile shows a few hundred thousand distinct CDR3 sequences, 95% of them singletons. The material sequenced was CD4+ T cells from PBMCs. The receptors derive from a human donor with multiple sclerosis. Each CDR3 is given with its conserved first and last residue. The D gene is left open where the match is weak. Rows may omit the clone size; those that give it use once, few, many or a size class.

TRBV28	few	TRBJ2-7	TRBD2	CASKTGLLGTYEQYF	TGTGCCAGCAAAACGGGACTACTCGGGACTTACGAGCAGTACTTC
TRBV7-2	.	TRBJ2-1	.	CASSFAGRGNEQFF	TGTGCCAGCAGCTTCGCGGGACGGGGCAATGAGCAGTTCTTC
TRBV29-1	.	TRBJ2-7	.	CSVATGTYEQYF	TGCAGCGTTGCCACCGGGACCTACGAGCAGTACTTC
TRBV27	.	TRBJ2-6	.	CASSLVGIGANVLTF	TGTGCCAGCAGTTTGGTTGGGATCGGGGCCAACGTCCTGACTTTC
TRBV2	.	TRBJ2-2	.	CASGNGNSGTGELFF	TGTGCCAGCGGGAATGGGAATTCGGGCACCGGGGAGCTGTTTTTT
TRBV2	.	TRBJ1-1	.	CATRSPGAGTEAFF	TGTGCCACCCGGAGTCCAGGGGCGGGCACTGAAGCTTTCTTT
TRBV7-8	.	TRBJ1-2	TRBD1	CASSLSGTGGISGGYTF	TGTGCCAGCAGCTTATCCGGGACAGGGGGAATAAGTGGTGGCTACACCTTC
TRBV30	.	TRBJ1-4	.	CAWSVGHINEKLFF	TGTGCCTGGAGTGTAGGCCACATTAATGAAAAACTGTTTTTT
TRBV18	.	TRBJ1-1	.	CASSPPTGRAVAFF	TGTGCCAGCTCACCACCTACAGGGCGGGCTGTGGCTTTCTTT
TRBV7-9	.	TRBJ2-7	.	CASSFQVIEQYF	TGTGCCAGCAGCTTTCAGGTGATCGAGCAGTACTTC
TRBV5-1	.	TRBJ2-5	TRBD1	CASRHGTVQETQYF	TGCGCCAGCAGACACGGGACAGTCCAAGAGACCCAGTACTTC
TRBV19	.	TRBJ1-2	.	CASSIYPGGMLGYTF	TGTGCCAGTAGTATCTACCCCGGCGGGATGCTTGGCTACACCTTC
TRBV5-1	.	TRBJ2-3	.	CASSLTSDGTQYF	TGCGCCAGCAGCTTGACCTCAGACGGAACGCAGTATTTT
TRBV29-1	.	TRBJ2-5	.	CSVVLGETQYF	TGCAGCGTTGTTCTGGGAGAGACCCAGTACTTC
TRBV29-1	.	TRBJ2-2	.	CSVEYVTGELFF	TGCAGCGTTGAGTACGTGACCGGGGAGCTGTTTTTT
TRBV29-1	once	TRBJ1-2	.	CSVVGQVYNYGYTF	TGCAGCGTTGTCGGGCAGGTCTACAACTATGGCTACACCTTC
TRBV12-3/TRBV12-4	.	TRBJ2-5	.	CASSLGGLGETQYF	TGTGCCAGCAGCTTAGGGGGTTTGGGAGAGACCCAGTACTTC
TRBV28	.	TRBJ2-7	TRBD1	CASNNPGQSSYEQYF	TGTGCCAGCAACAACCCGGGACAGAGCTCCTACGAGCAGTACTTC
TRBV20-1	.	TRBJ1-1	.	CSAPGRPGSGTEAFF	TGCAGTGCTCCCGGTCGGCCCGGGTCAGGCACTGAAGCTTTCTTT
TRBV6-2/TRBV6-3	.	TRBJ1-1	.	CASRTPTKNTEAFF	TGTGCCAGCCGAACCCCTACAAAGAACACTGAAGCTTTCTTT
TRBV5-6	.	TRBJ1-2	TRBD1	CASSWTGDIPYGYTF	TGTGCCAGCAGCTGGACAGGGGATATTCCCTATGGCTACACCTTC
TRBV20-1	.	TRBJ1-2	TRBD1	CSGDSNDGYTF	TGCAGTGGGGACAGTAATGATGGCTACACCTTC
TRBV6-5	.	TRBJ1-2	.	CASSTYKGTLANYGYTF	TGTGCCAGCAGTACTTATAAAGGGACACTTGCTAACTATGGCTACACCTTC
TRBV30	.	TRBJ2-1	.	CAWSGTGKNNEQFF	TGTGCCTGGAGTGGTACTGGCAAGAACAATGAGCAGTTCTTC
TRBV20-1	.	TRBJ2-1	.	CSAERLNNEQFF	TGCAGTGCGGAGCGTCTCAACAATGAGCAGTTCTTC
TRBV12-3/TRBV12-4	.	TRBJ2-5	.	CASKKAGEETQYF	TGTGCCAGCAAGAAGGCAGGGGAAGAGACCCAGTACTTC
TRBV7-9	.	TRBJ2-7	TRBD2	CASSPRTSGFYEQYF	TGTGCCAGCAGCCCAAGGACTAGCGGGTTCTACGAGCAGTACTTC
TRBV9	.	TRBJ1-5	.	CASSLEGLRNQPQHF	TGTGCCAGCAGTTTAGAAGGGCTGCGGAATCAGCCCCAGCATTTT
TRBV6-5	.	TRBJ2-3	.	CASSYSSRGISDTQYF	TGTGCCAGCAGTTACTCGTCTCGCGGGATCTCAGATACGCAGTATTTT
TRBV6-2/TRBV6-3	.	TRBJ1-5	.	CASSLGAGMGNQPQHF	TGTGCCAGCAGTTTGGGTGCAGGGATGGGCAATCAGCCCCAGCATTTT
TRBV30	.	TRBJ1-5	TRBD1	CAWSGGRGQRYSNQPQHF	TGTGCCTGGAGTGGAGGCAGGGGGCAGAGGTATAGCAATCAGCCCCAGCATTTT
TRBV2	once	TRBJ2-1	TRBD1	CASKGTGTNNEQFF	TGTGCCAGCAAAGGGACAGGGACCAACAATGAGCAGTTCTTC
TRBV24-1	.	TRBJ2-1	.	CATSDQSRDPNEQFF	TGTGCCACCAGTGATCAATCGCGGGATCCGAATGAGCAGTTCTTC
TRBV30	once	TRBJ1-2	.	CAWRETGIRDGYTF	TGTGCCTGGAGAGAGACAGGCATTAGGGATGGCTACACCTTC
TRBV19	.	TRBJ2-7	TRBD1	CASSKSGTGLYEQYF	TGTGCCAGTAGTAAGTCCGGGACAGGACTCTACGAGCAGTACTTC
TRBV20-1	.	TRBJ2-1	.	CSARGRGYNEQFF	TGCAGTGCTAGAGGGAGGGGGTACAATGAGCAGTTCTTC
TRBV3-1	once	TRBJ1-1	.	CASSQARTAKNTEAFF	TGTGCCAGCAGCCAAGCTAGGACAGCTAAGAACACTGAAGCTTTCTTT
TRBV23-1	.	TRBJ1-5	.	CASSQSREEWWPPPGYSNQPQHF	TGCGCCAGCAGTCAATCTAGGGAAGAGTGGTGGCCCCCTCCGGGGTATAGCAATCAGCCCCAGCATTTT
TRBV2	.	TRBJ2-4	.	CASSRLPRLAKNIQYF	TGTGCCAGCAGTCGGCTGCCCAGGCTAGCCAAAAACATTCAGTACTTC
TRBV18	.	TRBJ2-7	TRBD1	CASSGQGFHEQYF	TGTGCCAGCTCGGGACAGGGGTTCCACGAGCAGTACTTC
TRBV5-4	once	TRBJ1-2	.	CASSPNTGGGYTF	TGTGCCAGCAGTCCCAACACGGGCGGCGGCTACACCTTC
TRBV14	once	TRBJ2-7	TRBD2	CASSQTGGSSYEQYF	TGTGCCAGCAGCCAGACGGGCGGGAGCTCGTACGAGCAGTACTTC
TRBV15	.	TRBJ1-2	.	CATSLVRANYGYTF	TGTGCCACCAGCTTAGTCAGGGCTAACTATGGCTACACCTTC
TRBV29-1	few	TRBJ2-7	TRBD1	CSVEDREGTGSYEQYF	TGCAGCGTTGAAGATCGTGAAGGGACAGGGTCCTACGAGCAGTACTTC
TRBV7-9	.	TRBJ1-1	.	CASSLETGEAFF	TGTGCCAGCAGCTTAGAAACAGGGGAAGCTTTCTTT
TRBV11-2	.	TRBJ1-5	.	CASSLRFDQPQHF	TGTGCCAGCAGCTTGCGATTCGATCAGCCCCAGCATTTT
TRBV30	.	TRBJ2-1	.	CAWSDYKRGNNEQFF	TGTGCCTGGAGCGACTACAAAAGGGGAAACAATGAGCAGTTCTTC
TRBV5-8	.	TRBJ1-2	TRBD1	CASSWGRTGAYGYTF	TGTGCCAGCAGCTGGGGCAGGACAGGGGCCTATGGCTACACCTTC
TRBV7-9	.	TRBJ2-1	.	CASSYARSSYNEQFF	TGTGCCAGCAGCTATGCGCGGAGCTCCTACAATGAGCAGTTCTTC
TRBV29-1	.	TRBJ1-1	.	CSVAGIEAFF	TGCAGCGTTGCCGGGATTGAAGCTTTCTTT
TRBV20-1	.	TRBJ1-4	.	CSAYPDSPREKLFF	TGCAGTGCTTACCCGGACAGCCCCCGGGAAAAACTGTTTTTT
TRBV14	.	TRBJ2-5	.	CASSQDRLTGFPQETQYF	TGTGCCAGCAGCCAAGACCGTTTAACAGGATTTCCCCAAGAGACCCAGTACTTC
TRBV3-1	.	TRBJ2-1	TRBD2	CASSHLGGSSYNEQFF	TGTGCCAGCAGCCATCTCGGGGGGAGCTCCTACAATGAGCAGTTCTTC
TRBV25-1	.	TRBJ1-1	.	CASSEGTYAEAFF	TGTGCCAGCAGCGAAGGGACTTACGCTGAAGCTTTCTTT
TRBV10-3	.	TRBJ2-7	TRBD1	CAISADRGGGYEQYF	TGTGCCATCAGTGCTGACAGGGGTGGTGGCTACGAGCAGTACTTC